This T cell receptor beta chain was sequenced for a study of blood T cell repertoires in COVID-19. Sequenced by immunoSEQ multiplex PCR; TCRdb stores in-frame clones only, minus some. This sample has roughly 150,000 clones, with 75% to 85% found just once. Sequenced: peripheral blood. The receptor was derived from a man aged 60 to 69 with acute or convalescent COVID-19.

The CDR3 region has the DNA TGTGCCAGCAGCTTGGACCGGACAGATACGCAGTATTTT. This sequence encodes CASSLDRTDTQYF. The V gene is TRBV5-4, the J gene TRBJ2-3; no clear D. CDR1 is SGHNT, CDR2 YYREEE, per germline (reference sequence). The CDR3 is 13 amino acids. V gave up 0 bases and J gave up 3 bases, with 5 bases separating them.